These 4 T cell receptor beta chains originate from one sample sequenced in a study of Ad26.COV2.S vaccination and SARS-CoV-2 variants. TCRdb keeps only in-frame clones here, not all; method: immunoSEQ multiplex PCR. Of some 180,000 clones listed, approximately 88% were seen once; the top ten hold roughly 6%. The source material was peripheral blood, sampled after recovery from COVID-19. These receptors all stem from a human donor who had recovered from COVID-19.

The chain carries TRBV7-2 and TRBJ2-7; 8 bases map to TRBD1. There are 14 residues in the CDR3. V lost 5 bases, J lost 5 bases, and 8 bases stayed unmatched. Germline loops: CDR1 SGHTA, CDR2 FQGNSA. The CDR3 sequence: CASSPRTGLNEQYF. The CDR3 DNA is TGTGCCAGCAGCCCTCGGACAGGGCTTAACGAGCAGTACTTC.

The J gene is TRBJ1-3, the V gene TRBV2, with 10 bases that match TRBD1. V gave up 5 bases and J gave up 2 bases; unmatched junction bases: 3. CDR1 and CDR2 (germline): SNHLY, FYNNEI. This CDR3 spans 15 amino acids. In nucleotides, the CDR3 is TGTGCCAGCAGTCGACAGGGGGCGACTGGAAACACCATATATTTT. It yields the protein CASSRQGATGNTIYF.

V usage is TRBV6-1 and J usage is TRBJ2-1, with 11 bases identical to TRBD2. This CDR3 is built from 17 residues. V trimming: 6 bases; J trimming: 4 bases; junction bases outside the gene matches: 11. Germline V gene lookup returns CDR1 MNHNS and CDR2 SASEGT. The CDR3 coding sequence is TGTGCCAGCAGCGAAAAACTACTAGCGGGAGTGTACAATGAGCAGTTCTTC. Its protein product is CASSEKLLAGVYNEQFF.

The CDR3 nucleotides are TGTGCCAGCAGCCAAGAAAGACTATCTCTAGGCAATGAGCAGTTCTTC. It encodes CASSQERLSLGNEQFF. The chain uses TRBV3-1 (or the pseudogene TRBV3-2) and TRBJ2-1; TRBD2 is a possible D gene (5 bases). The CDR3 is made up of 16 amino acids. Trimming shortened V by 0 bases and J by 6 bases, and 15 bases separated the two germline ends. Germline V gene data show CDR1 as LGHDT and CDR2 as YNNKEL (reference sequence).